The 31 T cell receptor beta chains in this list originate from one sample, sequenced in a study of radiotherapy plus CTLA-4 blockade in lung cancer. Assay used: immunoSEQ multiplex PCR; TCRdb lists only in-frame clones, some missing. The table has some 73,000 clones, about 78% seen once; the top ten hold approximately 24%. Sequenced material: peripheral blood, taken from a patient treated with radiotherapy plus ipilimumab. The receptors stem from a human donor with non-small cell lung cancer whose response to radiotherapy plus ipilimumab could not be evaluated. Some clones in this sample may be carry-over from other donors' samples.

The CDR3 spells CASSLGGLDNQPQHF. In DNA form, the CDR3 reads TGTGCCAGCAGCTTGGGGGGGCTAGACAATCAGCCCCAGCATTTT. The V and J genes are TRBV5-6 and TRBJ1-5; perhaps TRBD1 as D (6 bases). Germline assignment: CDR1 SGHDT and CDR2 YYEEEE. V lost 0 bases and J 3 bases, leaving 10 bases between the germline ends. This CDR3 spans 15 amino acids.

The chain links TRBV5-8 to TRBJ2-3; possible D gene TRBD1, 6 bases. There are 14 residues in the CDR3. The germline gives CDR1 SGHTS, CDR2 YDEGEE. The ends were cut back, 1 base at V and 8 bases at J, with 14 bases in the middle. The CDR3 loop reads CASSLTGFGGTQYF. CDR3 sequence (DNA): TGTGCCAGCAGCTTGACAGGGTTCGGCGGTACGCAGTATTTT.

This clone was detected a few times. The chain couples TRBV28 to TRBJ1-5, with D possibly TRBD1 on 6 matching bases. CDR1 MDHEN and CDR2 SYDVKM come from the germline V gene. This CDR3 has 16 residues. The V gene lost 6 bases and the J gene lost 6 bases, with 21 bases spanning the gap. CDR3 nucleotides: TGTGCCAGCAGCCCGACGGGGGGGCAGGGCGGTCAGCCCCAGCATTTT. The encoded protein is CASSPTGGQGGQPQHF.

This rearrangement joins TRBV7-9 to TRBJ2-7; 11 nucleotides line up with TRBD2. The CDR3 loop spans 15 amino acids. Trimming cost V 5 bases and J 6 bases; bases outside gene matches: 9. In germline, CDR1 is SEHNR, CDR2 FQNEAQ (reference sequence). The chain's CDR3 is CASSPRLAGIVEQYF. The DNA for the CDR3 is TGTGCCAGCAGCCCTCGACTAGCGGGGATCGTCGAGCAGTACTTC.

This rearrangement joins TRBV7-9 to TRBJ2-7; perhaps TRBD1 as D (7 bases). The V end lost 0 bases, the J end lost 3 bases, and 12 bases lay between the germline ends. The germline V gene has CDR1 SEHNR and CDR2 FQNEAQ (reference sequence). The CDR3 spans 15 residues. CDR3 bases: TGTGCCAGCAGCTTAGCTGCGGGACAGTTCTACGAGCAGTACTTC. Protein: CASSLAAGQFYEQYF.

The CDR3 DNA reads as TGTGCCAGCTCCCTGGGCACGATTTATAATTCACCCCTCCACTTT. Its translation is CASSLGTIYNSPLHF. The chain recombines TRBV18 with TRBJ1-6; D gene uncertain. The germline V gene encodes CDR1 KGHSH and CDR2 LQKENI. This CDR3 is 15 amino acids long. Between the trimmed V and J ends, which lost 6 bases and 4 bases, there was a span of 13 bases. The variable domain in full, with the rest retrieved from reference TRBV18 and TRBJ1-6, is NAGVMQNPRHLVRRRGQEARLRCSPMKGHSHVYWYRQLPEEGLKFMVYLQKENIIDESGMPKERFSAEFPKEGPSILRIQQVVRGDSAAYFCASSLGTIYNSPLHFGNGTRLTVT.

The gene calls are TRBV7-9 and TRBJ1-2, with 11 bases matching TRBD1. The CDR3 spans 16 residues. In germline, CDR1 is SEHNR, CDR2 FQNEAQ (reference sequence). The V and J ends lost 1 base and 4 bases, in that order; junction bases with no gene match: 5. CDR3 in DNA: TGTGCCAGCAGCTTAGGCCCCGGGACAGGGGGCTATGGCTACACCTTC. Amino acids: CASSLGPGTGGYGYTF. Filled out from reference TRBV7-9 and TRBJ1-2, the complete variable domain reads DTGVSQNPRHKITKRGQNVTFRCDPISEHNRLYWYRQTLGQGPEFLTYFQNEAQLEKSRLLSDRFSAERPKGSFSTLEIQRTEQGDSAMYLCASSLGPGTGGYGYTFGSGTRLTVV.

The V gene is TRBV6-6, the J gene TRBJ1-1; tentatively, D is TRBD1 (6 bases). The CDR3 contains 15 residues. V was pared by 2 bases and J by 4 bases, with 14 bases between. CDR1 is MNHNY, CDR2 SVGAGI, per germline (reference sequence). CDR3 DNA sequence: TGTGCCAGCAGTTACGAATCACAGGGATCCACTGAAGCTTTCTTT. Its protein product is CASSYESQGSTEAFF.

In DNA, the CDR3 is TGTGCCAGCAGCTCCCAGGGGGAGGAAAAACTGTTTTTT. Protein sequence: CASSSQGEEKLFF. J is TRBJ1-4 and V is TRBV7-2; 7 bases align to TRBD1. The CDR3 is 13 residues long. Germline values: CDR1 SGHTA, CDR2 FQGNSA. With V trimmed by 4 bases and J by 8 bases, 4 bases remained unmatched.

V gene TRBV4-1 combines with J gene TRBJ1-1, with D tentatively TRBD1 (5 bases). Germline V CDR1 and CDR2: MGHRA, YSYEKL. CDR3 length: 17 amino acids. Trimming left V 1 base short and J 3 bases short, with 18 bases between. CDR3 coding DNA: TGCGCCAGCAGCCAAGGACTAGGGGAAGGATTCGACACTGAAGCTTTCTTT. Translating it yields CASSQGLGEGFDTEAFF.

The genes are TRBV4-1 and TRBJ1-2; a possible D gene is TRBD1 (5 bases). The V end was cut by 8 bases, the J end by 4 bases, with 23 bases between. The CDR3 has 16 residues. CDR1 is MGHRA and CDR2 is YSYEKL in the germline V gene. For the CDR3, the DNA is TGCGCCAGCTCGGGCCTCGGAGGGGAAAGTAGCTATGGCTACACCTTC. This gives the protein CASSGLGGESSYGYTF.

This clone was found a few times. The chain carries TRBV19 and TRBJ1-3; D gene ambiguous. This CDR3 has 15 residues. CDR1 LNHDA and CDR2 SQIVND come from the germline V gene (reference sequence). V dropped 4 bases and J dropped 0 bases, with 10 bases sitting between them. The CDR3 loop is CASSTSDNSGNTIYF. The CDR3 nucleotides are TGTGCCAGTAGTACGTCAGATAACTCTGGAAACACCATATATTTT. Variable domain in full (rest from reference TRBV19 and TRBJ1-3): DGGITQSPKYLFRKEGQNVTLSCEQNLNHDAMYWYRQDPGQGLRLIYYSQIVNDFQKGDIAEGYSVSREKKESFPLTVTSAQKNPTAFYLCASSTSDNSGNTIYFGEGSWLTVV.

This clone occurred once. This chain links TRBV30 with TRBJ1-4, with a tentative D call TRBD1 (6 bases). There are 15 residues in the CDR3. Trimming took off 4 bases at V and 7 bases at J, with 19 bases between the two ends. Germline loops: CDR1 GTSNPN, CDR2 SVGIG (reference sequence). For the CDR3, the DNA is TGTGCCTGGACGATCAACAGGGTTAGGGGTGAAAAACTGTTTTTT. Translated: CAWTINRVRGEKLFF.

This chain joins TRBV18 and TRBJ2-3; no clear D. The V end lost 3 bases, the J end lost 1 base, and 14 bases lay between the germline ends. The germline V gene encodes CDR1 KGHSH and CDR2 LQKENI. This CDR3 is 16 amino acids long. The CDR3 spells CASSPRPAEGTDTQYF. CDR3 sequence (DNA): TGTGCCAGCTCACCTCGACCGGCAGAGGGCACAGATACGCAGTATTTT.

V gene TRBV5-1 combines with J gene TRBJ2-3; tentative D call: TRBD2 (5 bases). This CDR3 is built from 15 residues. Germline CDR1 SGHRS, CDR2 YFSETQ. V lost 0 bases and J lost 3, with 11 bases in between. The CDR3 reads CASSLARVGTDTQYF. The CDR3 nucleotides are TGCGCCAGCAGCTTGGCGAGGGTAGGGACAGATACGCAGTATTTT.

In this sample, this clone turned up a few times. The genes are TRBV14 and TRBJ2-7; 8 bases map to TRBD1. With 0 bases clipped from V and 3 bases from J, the junction kept 13 bases outside the gene matches. This CDR3 comprises 18 residues. Per germline, CDR1 SGHDN and CDR2 FVKESK. CDR3 DNA: TGTGCCAGCAGCCAAGAGGACAGGGTGGAGGATGGAGGCTACGAGCAGTACTTC. Translated: CASSQEDRVEDGGYEQYF.

The J gene is TRBJ2-7, the V gene TRBV5-1; D gene ambiguous. The germline gives CDR1 SGHRS, CDR2 YFSETQ. Trimming removed 5 bases at V and 7 bases at J, with 10 bases between. This CDR3 region has 11 residues. The CDR3 spells CASRGTLEQYF. The CDR3 DNA is TGCGCCAGCAGGGGCACTTTGGAGCAGTACTTC.

This clone was detected only once. This chain joins TRBV5-1 and TRBJ2-7; D may be TRBD2 (6 bases). The CDR3 covers 12 residues. V lost 4 bases to trimming and J lost 7 bases, with 12 bases between them. Germline CDR1 is SGHRS and CDR2 is YFSETQ. CDR3 sequence (DNA): TGCGCCAGCAGCCCCCCGGGGGAGGAGCAGTACTTC. This encodes CASSPPGEEQYF. The whole variable domain, remainder taken from reference TRBV5-1 and TRBJ2-7, is KAGVTQTPRYLIKTRGQQVTLSCSPISGHRSVSWYQQTPGQGLQFLFEYFSETQRNKGNFPGRFSGRQFSNSRSEMNVSTLELGDSALYLCASSPPGEEQYFGPGTRLTVT.

The rearrangement links TRBV27 to TRBJ2-7, with 8 bases lining up with TRBD1. The CDR3 is 14 residues long. V trimming: 5 bases; J trimming: 3 bases; junction bases outside the gene matches: 6. From germline, CDR1 is MNHEY and CDR2 SMNVEV (reference sequence). The CDR3 bases are TGTGCCAGCAGTAAATACAGGGGGAACTACGAGCAGTACTTC. Translation: CASSKYRGNYEQYF.

In its sample, this clone was seen a few times. The rearrangement joins TRBV2 to TRBJ1-4, with 8 bases aligning to TRBD1. Germline V gene sequence: CDR1 SNHLY, CDR2 FYNNEI. With 11 bases clipped from V and 5 bases from J, the junction kept 13 bases outside the gene matches. CDR3 length: 15 residues. The CDR3 reads CAGSDGRTGNEKLFF. CDR3 DNA sequence: TGTGCCGGATCGGACGGACGGACAGGGAATGAAAAACTGTTTTTT.

CDR3 sequence (DNA): TGTGCCAGCAGCCAACGGACTAGCGGGGGCCCCCGGACAGATACGCAGTATTTT. It codes for CASSQRTSGGPRTDTQYF. The chain combines TRBV4-2 with TRBJ2-3, with 13 bases lining up with TRBD2. CDR3 length: 18 amino acids. Germline lookup yields CDR1 LGHNA and CDR2 YNFKEQ. V trimming: 2 bases; J trimming: 3 bases; junction bases outside the gene matches: 8.

The V call is TRBV9, the J call TRBJ2-7; D might be TRBD1 (6 bases). The CDR3 is 13 amino acids. Germline CDR1 reads SGDLS; CDR2 reads YYNGEE. The germline V and J ends were trimmed by 1 base and 6 bases, with 11 bases remaining between them. The CDR3: CASSVTGPPEQYF. CDR3 nucleotide sequence: TGTGCCAGCAGCGTAACAGGGCCCCCCGAGCAGTACTTC.

The chain recombines TRBV21-1 with TRBJ1-1; TRBD1 reflects the table's D call only, with no check against the DNA. TRBV21-1 is designated a pseudogene. The CDR3 runs to 17 residues. CDR3 in amino acids: CASSAVDRSRLNTEAFF. For the CDR3, the DNA is TGTGCCAGCAGCGCAGTCGACAGGTCAAGACTGAACACTGAAGCTTTCTTT.

This clone turned up a few times. V and J are TRBV28 and TRBJ1-5, with TRBD1 identical over 8 bases. The length of the CDR3 is 17 residues. Germline-derived CDR1 and CDR2 are MDHEN and SYDVKM. V gave up 0 bases and J gave up 4 bases; unmatched junction bases: 8. In nucleotides, the CDR3 is TGTGCCAGCAGTTTATGGTATGGTCAGGGGGCGAATCAGCCCCAGCATTTT. Protein product: CASSLWYGQGANQPQHF. The full variable domain, with the rest looked up from reference TRBV28 and TRBJ1-5, is DVKVTQSSRYLVKRTGEKVFLECVQDMDHENMFWYRQDPGLGLRLIYFSYDVKMKEKGDIPEGYSVSREKKERFSLILESASTNQTSMYLCASSLWYGQGANQPQHFGDGTRLSIL.

This clone was counted once. The chain uses TRBV18 and TRBJ2-7; possibly TRBD2 for D (6 bases). V shed 5 bases and J shed 9 bases, with 17 bases lying between them. There are 13 residues in the CDR3. CDR1 and CDR2 from the germline V gene are KGHSH and LQKENI. This chain's CDR3 is CASSVDGPGGQYF. DNA of the CDR3: TGTGCCAGCTCAGTGGACGGCCCCGGGGGGCAGTACTTC.

This chain connects TRBV27 to TRBJ2-7; TRBD2 aligns across 7 bases. CDR1 MNHEY and CDR2 SMNVEV come from the germline V gene (reference sequence). Trimming removed 6 bases from V and 2 bases from J; junction bases left unmatched: 4. The CDR3 covers 13 residues. CDR3 in amino acids: CASSPGLAYEQYF. CDR3 DNA sequence: TGTGCCAGCAGCCCCGGACTAGCCTACGAGCAGTACTTC.

The chain couples TRBV16 to TRBJ1-4; 9 bases agree with TRBD1. Germline CDR1 is KGHSY and CDR2 is FQNENV. V dropped 4 bases and J dropped 5; count of bases not matched to a gene: 8. The CDR3 length is 16 residues. CDR3 loop: CASSLLGDRENEKLFF. Here the CDR3 DNA reads TGTGCCAGCAGCCTCCTTGGGGACAGGGAGAATGAAAAACTGTTTTTT. Based on the CDR3 plus reference TRBV16 and TRBJ1-4, the full variable domain is GEEVAQTPKHLVRGEGQKAKLYCAPIKGHSYVFWYQQVLKNEFKFLISFQNENVFDETGMPKERFSAKCLPNSPCSLEIQATKLEDSAVYFCASSLLGDRENEKLFFGSGTQLSVL.

V and J are TRBV6-6 and TRBJ2-7; D might be TRBD2 (5 bases). V lost 6 bases and J lost 0, with 15 bases in between. The CDR3 consists of 15 residues. Germline assignment: CDR1 MNHNY and CDR2 SVGAGI (reference sequence). The CDR3, as DNA: TGTGCCAGCAGGGAGGTGGGGATGAGCTCCTACGAGCAGTACTTC. It codes for CASREVGMSSYEQYF.

This clone appeared once. The chain is built from TRBV19 and TRBJ2-7, with 8 bases identical to TRBD2. CDR3 size: 17 residues. The V gene's germline CDR1 is LNHDA and CDR2 SQIVND (reference sequence). The junction had 10 bases not matched to a gene; V was cut back by 1 base and J by 2 bases. This CDR3 is CASSIALAGLPPYEQYF. The DNA of the CDR3 is TGTGCCAGTAGTATAGCCCTAGCGGGCCTCCCCCCCTACGAGCAGTACTTC.

The genes are TRBV28 and TRBJ2-7; D ambiguous. This CDR3 has 13 amino acids. Germline V gene sequence: CDR1 MDHEN, CDR2 SYDVKM. Trimming stripped 3 bases from V and 3 bases from J, with 9 bases between. The CDR3 DNA sequence: TGTGCCAGCAGTTTGCACACGAACTACGAGCAGTACTTC. Translation: CASSLHTNYEQYF. Looking up the rest from reference TRBV28 and TRBJ2-7 gives the full variable domain: DVKVTQSSRYLVKRTGEKVFLECVQDMDHENMFWYRQDPGLGLRLIYFSYDVKMKEKGDIPEGYSVSREKKERFSLILESASTNQTSMYLCASSLHTNYEQYFGPGTRLTVT.

The chain uses TRBV5-1 and TRBJ2-3, with TRBD1 as a possible D gene (12 bases). Germline V gives CDR1 SGHRS, CDR2 YFSETQ. Trimming left V 3 bases short and J 3 bases short, with 32 bases between. CDR3 length: 21 amino acids. The CDR3 DNA follows: TGCGCCAGCAGCTCACCGGGGGACAGGGGGCGATTAGCGGGGGGGACAGATACGCAGTATTTT. Its translation: CASSSPGDRGRLAGGTDTQYF. The full variable domain, in which reference TRBV5-1 and TRBJ2-3 provide the parts outside the CDR3, is KAGVTQTPRYLIKTRGQQVTLSCSPISGHRSVSWYQQTPGQGLQFLFEYFSETQRNKGNFPGRFSGRQFSNSRSEMNVSTLELGDSALYLCASSSPGDRGRLAGGTDTQYFGPGTRLTVL.